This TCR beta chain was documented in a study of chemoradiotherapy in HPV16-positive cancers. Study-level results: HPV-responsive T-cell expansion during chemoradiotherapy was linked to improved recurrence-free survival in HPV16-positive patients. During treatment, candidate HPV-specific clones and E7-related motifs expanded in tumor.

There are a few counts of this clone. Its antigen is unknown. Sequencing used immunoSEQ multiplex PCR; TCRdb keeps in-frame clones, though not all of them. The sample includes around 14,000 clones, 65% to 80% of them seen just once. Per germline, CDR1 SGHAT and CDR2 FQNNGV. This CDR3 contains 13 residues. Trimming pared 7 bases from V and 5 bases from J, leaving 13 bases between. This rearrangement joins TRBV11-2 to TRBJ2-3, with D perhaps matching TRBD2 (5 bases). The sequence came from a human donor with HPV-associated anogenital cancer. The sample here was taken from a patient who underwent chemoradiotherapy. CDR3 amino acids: CASTRGRLDTQYF. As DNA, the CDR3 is TGTGCCAGCACCCGAGGGAGACTAGATACGCAGTATTTT.